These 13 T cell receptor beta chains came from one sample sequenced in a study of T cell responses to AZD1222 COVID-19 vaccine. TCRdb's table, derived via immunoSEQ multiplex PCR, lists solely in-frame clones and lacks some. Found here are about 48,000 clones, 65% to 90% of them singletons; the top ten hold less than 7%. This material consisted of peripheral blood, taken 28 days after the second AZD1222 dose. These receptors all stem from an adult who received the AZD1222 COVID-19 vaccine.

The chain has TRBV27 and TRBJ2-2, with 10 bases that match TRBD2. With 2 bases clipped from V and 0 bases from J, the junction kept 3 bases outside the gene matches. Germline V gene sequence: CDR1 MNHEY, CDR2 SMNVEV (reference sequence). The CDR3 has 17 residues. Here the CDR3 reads CASSLMGLATNTGELFF. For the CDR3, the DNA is TGTGCCAGCAGTTTAATGGGACTAGCGACGAACACCGGGGAGCTGTTTTTT.

In nucleotides, the CDR3 is TGTGCCAGCATCAAGGACAGGGACGTCGGAGCTTTCTTT. Translated: CASIKDRDVGAFF. The chain employs TRBV6-6 and TRBJ1-1, with TRBD1 matching over 8 bases. CDR1 and CDR2 from the germline V gene are MNHNY and SVGAGI (reference sequence). The CDR3 extends over 13 amino acids. V trimming: 7 bases; J trimming: 10 bases; junction bases outside the gene matches: 11.

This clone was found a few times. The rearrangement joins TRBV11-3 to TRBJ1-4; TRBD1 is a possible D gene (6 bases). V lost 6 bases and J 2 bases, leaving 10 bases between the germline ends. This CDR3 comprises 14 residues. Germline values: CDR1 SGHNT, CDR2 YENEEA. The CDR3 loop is CASRRTATNEKLFF. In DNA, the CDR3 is TGTGCCAGCAGAAGGACAGCGACTAATGAAAAACTGTTTTTT. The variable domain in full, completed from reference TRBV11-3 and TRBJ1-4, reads EAGVVQSPRYKIIEKKQPVAFWCNPISGHNTLYWYLQNLGQGPELLIRYENEEAVDDSQLPKDRFSAERLKGVDSTLKIQPAELGDSAVYLCASRRTATNEKLFFGSGTQLSVL.

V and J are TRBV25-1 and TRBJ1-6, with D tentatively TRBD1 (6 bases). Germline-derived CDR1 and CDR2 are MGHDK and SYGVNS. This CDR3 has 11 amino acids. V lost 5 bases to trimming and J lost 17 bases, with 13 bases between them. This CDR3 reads CASSLRDNFHF. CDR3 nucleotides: TGTGCCAGCAGTCTCCGGGACAATTTCCACTTT.

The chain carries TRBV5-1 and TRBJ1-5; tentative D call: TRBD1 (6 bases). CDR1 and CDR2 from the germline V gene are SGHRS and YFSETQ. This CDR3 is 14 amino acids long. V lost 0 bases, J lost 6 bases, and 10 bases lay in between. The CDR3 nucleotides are TGCGCCAGCAGCTTGGGGGGGCCTGGTCAGCCCCAGCATTTT. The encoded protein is CASSLGGPGQPQHF.

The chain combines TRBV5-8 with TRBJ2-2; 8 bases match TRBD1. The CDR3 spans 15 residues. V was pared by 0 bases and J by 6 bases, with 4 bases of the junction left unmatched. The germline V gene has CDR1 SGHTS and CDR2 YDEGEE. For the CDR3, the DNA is TGTGCCAGCAGCTTGGGTCAGGGGGCGGCCGGGGAGCTGTTTTTT. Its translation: CASSLGQGAAGELFF.

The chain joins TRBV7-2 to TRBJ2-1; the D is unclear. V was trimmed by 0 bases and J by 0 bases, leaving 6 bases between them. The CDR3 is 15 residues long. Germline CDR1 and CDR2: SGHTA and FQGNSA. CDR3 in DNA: TGTGCCAGCAGCTTAGCGGGGAACTCCTACAATGAGCAGTTCTTC. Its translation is CASSLAGNSYNEQFF.

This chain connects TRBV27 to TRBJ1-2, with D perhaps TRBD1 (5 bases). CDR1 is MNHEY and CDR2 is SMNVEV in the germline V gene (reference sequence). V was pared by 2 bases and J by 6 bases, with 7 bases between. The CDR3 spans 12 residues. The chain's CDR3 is CASSLEGHGYTF. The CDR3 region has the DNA TGTGCCAGCAGTTTAGAGGGACATGGCTACACCTTC.

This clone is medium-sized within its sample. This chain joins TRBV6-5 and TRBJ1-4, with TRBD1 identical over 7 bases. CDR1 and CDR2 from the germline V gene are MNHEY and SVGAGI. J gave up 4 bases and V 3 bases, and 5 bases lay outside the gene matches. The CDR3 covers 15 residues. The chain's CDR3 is CASSYSGQLNEKLFF. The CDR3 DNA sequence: TGTGCCAGCAGTTATTCGGGACAGCTTAATGAAAAACTGTTTTTT.

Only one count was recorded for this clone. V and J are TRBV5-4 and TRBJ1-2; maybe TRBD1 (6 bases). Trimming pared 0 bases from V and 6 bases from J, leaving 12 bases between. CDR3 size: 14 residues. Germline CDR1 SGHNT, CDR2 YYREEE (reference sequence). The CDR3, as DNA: TGTGCCAGCAGCTTGGAACAGGGAGGGAATGGCTACACCTTC. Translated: CASSLEQGGNGYTF.

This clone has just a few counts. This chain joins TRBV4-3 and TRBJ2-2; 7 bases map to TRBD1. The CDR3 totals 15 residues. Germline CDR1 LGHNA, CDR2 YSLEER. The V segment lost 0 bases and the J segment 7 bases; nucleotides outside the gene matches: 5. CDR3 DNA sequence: TGCGCCAGCAGCCAAGATGAGGCAGGGGGCGGGGAGCTGTTTTTT. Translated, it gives CASSQDEAGGGELFF.

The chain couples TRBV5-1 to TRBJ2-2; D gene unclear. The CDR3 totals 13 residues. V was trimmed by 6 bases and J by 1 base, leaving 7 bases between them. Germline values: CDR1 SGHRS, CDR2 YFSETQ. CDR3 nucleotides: TGCGCCAGCAAGCAGGAGAACACCGGGGAGCTGTTTTTT. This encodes CASKQENTGELFF.

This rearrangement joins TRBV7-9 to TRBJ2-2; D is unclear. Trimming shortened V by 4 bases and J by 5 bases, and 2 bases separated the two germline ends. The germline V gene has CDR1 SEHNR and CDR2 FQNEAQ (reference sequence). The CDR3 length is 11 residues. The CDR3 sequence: CASSSTGELFF. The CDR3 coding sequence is TGTGCCAGCAGCTCTACCGGGGAGCTGTTTTTT.